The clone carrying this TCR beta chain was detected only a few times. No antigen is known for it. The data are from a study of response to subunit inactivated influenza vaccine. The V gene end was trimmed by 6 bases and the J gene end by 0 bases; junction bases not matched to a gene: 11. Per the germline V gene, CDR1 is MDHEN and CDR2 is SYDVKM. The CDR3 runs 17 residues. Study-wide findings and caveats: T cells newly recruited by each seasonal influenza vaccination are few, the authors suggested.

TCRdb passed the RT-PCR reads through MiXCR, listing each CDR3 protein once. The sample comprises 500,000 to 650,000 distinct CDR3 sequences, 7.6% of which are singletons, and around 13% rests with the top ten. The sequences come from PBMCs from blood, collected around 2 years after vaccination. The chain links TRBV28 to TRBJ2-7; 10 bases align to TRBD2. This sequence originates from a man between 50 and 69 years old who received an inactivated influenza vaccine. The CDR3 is CASSPSPGTSVSYEQYF. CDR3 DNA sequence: TGTGCCAGCAGCCCCTCCCCCGGGACTAGCGTCTCCTACGAGCAGTACTTC.